A selection of T cell receptor beta chains follows, all from one sample in a study of blood T cell repertoires in COVID-19. The table came from immunoSEQ multiplex PCR; TCRdb's copy has only in-frame clones and leaves some out. The sample has about 440,000 clones, 90% seen once; the top ten hold more than 0.55%. Source material: PBMCs or T cells enriched from blood (not recorded which). The receptors stem from a man younger than 35 who had recovered from COVID-19. CDR3s include the opening cysteine and the closing phenylalanine or tryptophan. Each record gives: CDR3 protein, CDR3 DNA, D gene, V gene, CDR3 length, J gene, clone size. D genes are given only for firm matches. The size of a clone is reported for some rows only, either as once, few or many, or as a class for expanded clones.

cdr3_aa: CASSTGGGYGYTF
cdr3_nt: TGTGCCAGCAGTACAGGGGGAGGGTATGGCTACACCTTC
d_call: TRBD1
v_call: TRBV12-3/TRBV12-4
cdr3_length: 13
j_call: TRBJ1-2
clone_size: .

cdr3_aa: CASSPTDSFGGNTIYF
cdr3_nt: TGTGCCAGCTCACCTACGGACAGCTTCGGAGGAAACACCATATATTTT
d_call: .
v_call: TRBV18
cdr3_length: 16
j_call: TRBJ1-3
clone_size: .

cdr3_aa: CASSRDRASYEQYF
cdr3_nt: TGTGCCAGCAGCCGGGACAGGGCGTCCTACGAGCAGTACTTC
d_call: TRBD1
v_call: TRBV2
cdr3_length: 14
j_call: TRBJ2-7
clone_size: .

cdr3_aa: CASSVETNMERNTEAFF
cdr3_nt: TGTGCCAGCAGCGTAGAGACCAATATGGAGAGGAACACTGAAGCTTTCTTT
d_call: .
v_call: TRBV9
cdr3_length: 17
j_call: TRBJ1-1
clone_size: .

cdr3_aa: CASSERWNTGELFF
cdr3_nt: TGTGCCAGCAGTGAACGTTGGAACACCGGGGAGCTGTTTTTT
d_call: .
v_call: TRBV6-1
cdr3_length: 14
j_call: TRBJ2-2
clone_size: .

cdr3_aa: CASSQDPTGSGNTIYF
cdr3_nt: TGTGCCAGCAGCCAGGACCCCACGGGATCTGGAAACACCATATATTTT
d_call: .
v_call: TRBV3-1/TRBV3-2
cdr3_length: 16
j_call: TRBJ1-3
clone_size: .

cdr3_aa: CASSQSQDPYNEQFF
cdr3_nt: TGCGCCAGCAGCCAGTCACAGGATCCCTACAATGAGCAGTTCTTC
d_call: .
v_call: TRBV5-1
cdr3_length: 15
j_call: TRBJ2-1
clone_size: .

cdr3_aa: CAGAVMRNSPLHF
cdr3_nt: TGTGCCGGTGCAGTGATGAGGAATTCACCCCTCCACTTT
d_call: .
v_call: TRBV2
cdr3_length: 13
j_call: TRBJ1-6
clone_size: .

cdr3_aa: CAFRRTNYGYTF
cdr3_nt: TGTGCCTTCCGGAGGACTAACTATGGCTACACCTTC
d_call: .
v_call: TRBV24-1
cdr3_length: 12
j_call: TRBJ1-2
clone_size: .

cdr3_aa: CAWSVLAGGGDEQFF
cdr3_nt: TGTGCCTGGAGTGTCCTAGCGGGAGGGGGCGATGAGCAGTTCTTC
d_call: TRBD2
v_call: TRBV30
cdr3_length: 15
j_call: TRBJ2-1
clone_size: .

cdr3_aa: CASSDAANYGYTF
cdr3_nt: TGTGCCAGCAGTGACGCGGCTAACTATGGCTACACCTTC
d_call: .
v_call: TRBV2
cdr3_length: 13
j_call: TRBJ1-2
clone_size: few

cdr3_aa: CASSFDTSGRADTQYF
cdr3_nt: TGTGCCAGCAGTTTCGACACTAGCGGGAGGGCAGATACGCAGTATTTT
d_call: TRBD2
v_call: TRBV28
cdr3_length: 16
j_call: TRBJ2-3
clone_size: .

cdr3_aa: CASSLAAGNTEAFF
cdr3_nt: TGTGCCAGTAGCCTCGCCGCGGGAAACACTGAAGCTTTCTTT
d_call: .
v_call: TRBV19
cdr3_length: 14
j_call: TRBJ1-1
clone_size: once